What follows are 10 T cell receptor beta chains derived from one specimen sequenced in a study of shared clonotypes between healthy human individuals (dated by TCRdb to the early 2020s). For the CD8 naive samples, CD45RO-negative cells were positively selected for CCR7, yielding a CD45RA+CCR7+ population from which TemRA cells were excluded. The library was obtained by the immunoSEQ multiplex PCR assay. In its TCRdb copy, this immuneACCESS table keeps in-frame sequences only and misses some clones. Where compared with another copy, unresolved V genes explain less than half of these, and the others have no known cause. The sample contains around 2,100,000 clones, less than 95% of them found a single time. Less than 1.5% of the sample is held by the ten biggest clonotypes. Source material: naive CD8+ T cells sorted from blood. According to the study, the label for this sample's cell subset or site signals: CD45RA+CCR7+. These receptor sequences come from a man aged 18 to 29 in good health.

The table lists this clone with a few counts. This chain connects TRBV6-6 to TRBJ2-2; possibly TRBD1 or TRBD2 for D (5 bases each). The V and J ends lost 1 base and 5 bases respectively, with 14 bases between them. Germline CDR1 reads MNHNY; CDR2 reads SVGAGI (reference sequence). This CDR3 is 16 amino acids long. The CDR3 DNA follows: TGTGCCAGCAGTTACTTTGGCAGGGACCGAACCGGGGAGCTGTTTTTT. Its translation is CASSYFGRDRTGELFF.

The rearrangement joins TRBV5-4 to TRBJ1-2; 7 bases are a match to TRBD1. Germline V lookup: CDR1 SGHNT, CDR2 YYREEE (reference sequence). This CDR3 contains 12 residues. J lost 7 bases, V lost 4 bases, and 4 bases had no gene match. DNA for the CDR3: TGTGCCAGCAGCATAGGGGGCTTTGGCTACACCTTC. This encodes CASSIGGFGYTF.

The genes are TRBV27 and TRBJ2-3, with unresolved D. Deletions cut 4 bases from V and 0 bases from J, with 11 bases between. The CDR3 contains 15 residues. Germline CDR1 reads MNHEY; CDR2 reads SMNVEV (reference sequence). CDR3 region: CASSSLTISTDTQYF. CDR3 DNA: TGTGCCAGCAGTTCCCTGACAATTAGCACAGATACGCAGTATTTT.

The chain recombines TRBV25-1 with TRBJ2-5; 11 positions agree with TRBD1. The V gene's germline CDR1 is MGHDK and CDR2 SYGVNS. The V segment lost 6 bases and the J segment 5 bases; nucleotides outside the gene matches: 8. This CDR3 contains 15 residues. In nucleotides, the CDR3 is TGTGCCAGCAGCCATACCGGGACAGGGGGTGAGACCCAGTACTTC. It is translated as CASSHTGTGGETQYF.

This chain connects TRBV5-4 to TRBJ2-3; D is unclear. Trimming shortened V by 0 bases and J by 4 bases, and 6 bases separated the two germline ends. The CDR3 has 13 amino acids. The germline V gene encodes CDR1 SGHNT and CDR2 YYREEE (reference sequence). CDR3 DNA: TGTGCCAGCAGCTTGGACCCGGCAGATACGCAGTATTTT. Protein sequence: CASSLDPADTQYF.

This chain joins TRBV7-6 and TRBJ2-7; 9 bases agree with TRBD2. This CDR3 contains 15 residues. V was pared by 5 bases and J by 6 bases, with 11 bases of the junction left unmatched. From germline, CDR1 is SGHVS and CDR2 FNYEAQ. The CDR3 protein is CASSPASGGRSEQYF. For the CDR3, the DNA is TGTGCCAGCAGCCCAGCCAGCGGGGGGAGGAGCGAGCAGTACTTC. Full variable domain (remainder filled in from reference TRBV7-6 and TRBJ2-7): GAGVSQSPRYKVTKRGQDVALRCDPISGHVSLYWYRQALGQGPEFLTYFNYEAQQDKSGLPNDRFSAERPEGSISTLTIQRTEQRDSAMYRCASSPASGGRSEQYFGPGTRLTVT.

The gene calls are TRBV30 and TRBJ2-7; 7 nucleotides align to TRBD1. Unmatched junction bases numbered 12, after V lost 0 bases and J lost 1 base. The CDR3 runs 17 residues. Germline V CDR1 and CDR2: GTSNPN, SVGIG (reference sequence). CDR3 loop: CAWSVKETGLASYEQYF. As DNA, the CDR3 is TGTGCCTGGAGTGTAAAGGAGACAGGGTTGGCTTCCTACGAGCAGTACTTC.

The chain recombines TRBV4-1 with TRBJ2-7, with D unresolved. V was trimmed by 0 bases and J by 3 bases, leaving 12 bases between them. Germline values: CDR1 MGHRA, CDR2 YSYEKL. This CDR3 contains 15 residues. CDR3 in DNA: TGCGCCAGCAGCCAAGACTCGACCAGCTACTACGAGCAGTACTTC. The encoded protein is CASSQDSTSYYEQYF.

In its sample, this clone was seen a few times. This chain connects TRBV13 to TRBJ1-1, with D possibly being TRBD1 (5 bases). Trimming removed 4 bases at V and 5 bases at J, with 17 bases between. The length of the CDR3 is 15 residues. Germline CDR1 and CDR2: PRHDT and FYEKMQ (reference sequence). CDR3: CASSSAKAGETEAFF. The CDR3 DNA sequence: TGTGCCAGCAGCTCCGCCAAGGCGGGGGAAACTGAAGCTTTCTTT.

V gene TRBV5-6 combines with J gene TRBJ2-4; 7 nucleotides line up with TRBD2. The V gene's germline CDR1 is SGHDT and CDR2 YYEEEE. V lost 1 base to trimming and J lost 3 bases; unmatched junction nucleotides: 10. This CDR3 has 17 residues. The chain's CDR3 is CASSLMTSLMGKNIQYF. The CDR3 nucleotides are TGTGCCAGCAGCTTGATGACTAGCCTAATGGGCAAAAACATTCAGTACTTC.